Listed below are T cell receptor beta chains from one sample, sequenced in a study of T cells in Graves' hyperthyroidism and ophthalmopathy. Via MiXCR, TCRdb re-called the multiplex PCR reads, giving one row per CDR3 protein. The data show 450,000 to 500,000 distinct CDR3 sequences, 22% seen once. The source material was blood. The receptors originated from a woman in her seventies with Graves' ophthalmopathy. CDR3s include the opening cysteine and the closing phenylalanine or tryptophan. Not every row has a clone size; where given, it reads once, few, many or a size class.

abundance,v_gene,j_gene,CDR3aa
-,TRBV28,TRBJ2-4,CASSGGQGRGIQYF
many,TRBV27,TRBJ2-7,CASSLSWTNSYEQYF
-,TRBV7-2,TRBJ2-2,CASSPQRSPGELFF
few,TRBV6-1,TRBJ1-5,CASSEKRGSRPQHF
few,TRBV24-1,TRBJ2-7,CATSDPGLAGGHEQYF
many,TRBV27,TRBJ2-7,CASSSGRIYEQYF
few,TRBV19,TRBJ2-7,CASSTTRDNSYEQYF
-,TRBV12-3/TRBV12-4,TRBJ2-7,CGSSYSELAGYEQYF
many,TRBV3-1,TRBJ2-1,CASSPMGQGPNEQFF
few,TRBV30,TRBJ2-7,CAWERTVYEQYF
-,TRBV4-3,TRBJ1-1,CASSQEWGQHTEAFF
-,TRBV6-2/TRBV6-3,TRBJ2-7,CASSYPAWASGQAGEQYF
-,TRBV27,TRBJ2-1,CASSSDYPVTGEQFF
-,TRBV7-3,TRBJ1-2,CASSPQRTHHGYTF
few,TRBV5-1,TRBJ2-1,CASSWGEQFF
-,TRBV4-2,TRBJ2-1,CASSQRGALAGTNEQFF
many,TRBV28,TRBJ2-3,CASVQQGTDTQYF
-,TRBV7-8,TRBJ1-1,CASSLSAGTVNTEAFF
many,TRBV28,TRBJ2-7,CASSFVGNAYEQYF
few,TRBV11-2,TRBJ2-7,CATELGYEQYF
-,TRBV10-3,TRBJ2-1,CAMRDAPGLVFVRTYNEQFF
many,TRBV27,TRBJ2-1,CASSYTPSGAYNEQFF
-,TRBV7-2,TRBJ1-5,CASSIYGGDQPQHF
-,TRBV18,TRBJ1-2,CASSPSTEGLYGYTF
-,TRBV10-3,TRBJ1-2,CAISEMAAQGVYGYTF
-,TRBV6-1,TRBJ2-3,CASMGGGASDTQYF
-,TRBV12-3/TRBV12-4,TRBJ1-1,CASSLALTGKAYAEAFF
few,TRBV7-2,TRBJ1-1,CASSSAGGLNTEAFF
-,TRBV6-2/TRBV6-3,TRBJ2-1,CASSYRPGPVYNGQFF
-,TRBV12-5,TRBJ1-2,CASGLGSNYGYTF
-,TRBV20-1,TRBJ1-2,CSAYGQGHGYTF
many,TRBV6-6,TRBJ1-4,CASSYGATVFNEKLFF
-,TRBV6-6,TRBJ2-5,CASSYSKGRGRGETQYF
-,TRBV12-3/TRBV12-4,TRBJ2-4,CASRGQILAKNIQYF
many,TRBV28,TRBJ2-1,CASSTRITPREQFF
many,TRBV6-1,TRBJ2-6,CASSPQRGWLSGANVLTF
-,TRBV12-3/TRBV12-4,TRBJ2-1,CASSQFRSYNEQFF
-,TRBV12-3/TRBV12-4,TRBJ1-2,CASSLIIVGGYTF
few,TRBV12-3/TRBV12-4,TRBJ1-5,CASSWRDPSQPQHF
many,TRBV2,TRBJ2-5,CASRITTGDPSGTQYF
few,TRBV7-9,TRBJ2-2,CASNPAGRGKTGELFF
many,TRBV28,TRBJ2-5,CASTPTGEAGTQYF
-,TRBV28,TRBJ2-7,CASSLEQGYHEQYF
-,TRBV9,TRBJ2-1,CASSVGYSNEQFF
-,TRBV7-2,TRBJ2-3,CASSLGAWNTQYF
-,TRBV28,TRBJ2-3,CAARDSSNTDTQYF
-,TRBV29-1,TRBJ2-1,CSATGLAGVFNEQFF
-,TRBV20-1,TRBJ2-5,CSAPRGGRIQETQYF
-,TRBV3-1,TRBJ2-1,CASSPWVDNEQFF
few,TRBV12-3/TRBV12-4,TRBJ1-3,CASSKDSTSGNTIYF
few,TRBV3-1,TRBJ2-2,CASSARWNTGELFF
few,TRBV6-1,TRBJ1-4,CASRGSNVEKLFF
-,TRBV20-1,TRBJ2-5,CSASEVAGGPQYF
few,TRBV20-1,TRBJ1-1,CSARVPGNTEAFF